One sample yielded the 14 T cell receptor beta chains listed below, sequenced in a study of metastatic and nonmetastatic thyroid tumors. Patients had received no treatment of any kind before thyroid surgery. TCRdb used MiXCR to call clones anew from the PCR reads. The sample carries about 15,000 clones, about 25% recorded once. Specimen: blood. All receptors come from a male donor with papillary thyroid cancer or a benign thyroid nodule (not recorded which). Some clones in this sample may be carry-over from other donors' samples.

This clone appeared many times. The V gene is TRBV4-1, the J gene TRBJ2-1; possibly TRBD2 for D (6 bases). Trimming stripped 0 bases from V and 15 bases from J, with 15 bases between. Germline V gene lookup returns CDR1 MGHRA and CDR2 YSYEKL. The CDR3 runs to 13 residues. In DNA form, the CDR3 reads TGCGCCAGCAGCCAAGAGGATGCGGGGTCTAGGTTCTTC. It codes for CASSQEDAGSRFF.

In its sample, this clone was seen many times. This rearrangement joins TRBV2 to TRBJ2-7; D perhaps matches TRBD1 (6 bases). With 1 base removed from V and 4 bases from J, the gap between germline ends came to 11 bases. Germline V gives CDR1 SNHLY, CDR2 FYNNEI. The CDR3 totals 14 residues. The CDR3 nucleotides are TGTGCCAGCAGTGAAGGACAGGCCAATTACGAGCAGTACTTC. Its translation is CASSEGQANYEQYF.

By proportion, this clone is medium-sized. V gene TRBV30 combines with J gene TRBJ2-7, with 10 bases matching TRBD2. This CDR3 region has 14 residues. Germline-derived CDR1 and CDR2 are GTSNPN and SVGIG (reference sequence). The V segment lost 3 bases and the J segment 11 bases; nucleotides outside the gene matches: 13. CDR3 DNA sequence: TGTGCCTGGAGACCTACTAGCGGGGCGTATCCGAAGTACTTC. Translation gives CAWRPTSGAYPKYF.

The chain uses TRBV28 and TRBJ1-5; 12 positions agree with TRBD1. CDR1 and CDR2 (germline): MDHEN, SYDVKM. This CDR3 contains 15 residues. J was trimmed by 5 bases and V by 4 bases; bases with no gene match: 3. This chain's CDR3 is CASSWDRGRDQPQHF. In DNA form, the CDR3 reads TGTGCCAGCAGTTGGGACAGGGGGCGAGATCAGCCCCAGCATTTT.

This clone was seen many times. The V and J genes are TRBV30 and TRBJ2-7, with unresolved D. The CDR3 runs to 11 residues. Trimming left V 2 bases short and J 2 bases short, with 4 bases between. The germline V gene encodes CDR1 GTSNPN and CDR2 SVGIG (reference sequence). The CDR3 DNA is TGTGCCTGGAGTACGGCCTACGAGCAGTACTTC. Amino acids: CAWSTAYEQYF.

This clone is medium-sized within its sample. The rearrangement links TRBV9 to TRBJ2-1, with 10 bases lining up with TRBD2. Germline CDR1 and CDR2: SGDLS and YYNGEE. Trimming took 4 bases from V and 4 from J; bases not matched to a gene: 14. The CDR3 runs to 18 residues. The CDR3 protein is CASSRGAPGLATYNEQFF. The CDR3 DNA reads as TGTGCCAGCAGCCGGGGGGCTCCGGGACTAGCGACTTACAATGAGCAGTTCTTC. Together with reference TRBV9 and TRBJ2-1, the CDR3 gives the full variable domain: DSGVTQTPKHLITATGQRVTLRCSPRSGDLSVYWYQQSLDQGLQFLIQYYNGEERAKGNILERFSAQQFPDLHSELNLSSLELGDSALYFCASSRGAPGLATYNEQFFGPGTRLTVL.

This clone was counted many times. The CDR3 region is CASSSPGVGTEAFF. CDR3 bases: TGTGCCAGCAGTTCCCCAGGGGTGGGCACTGAAGCTTTCTTT. V usage is TRBV27 and J usage is TRBJ1-1; a weak D match, TRBD1 (6 bases). Germline V gene sequence: CDR1 MNHEY, CDR2 SMNVEV (reference sequence). CDR3 length equals 14 residues. V dropped 4 bases and J dropped 4 bases, with 13 bases sitting between them.

By sample fraction, this clone is medium-sized. The identical CDR3 is also encoded by other nucleotide sequences in the sample. The rearrangement uses TRBV12-5 and TRBJ2-7, with D unresolved. Trimming cost V 2 bases and J 5 bases, with 10 bases left between them. Germline CDR1 reads LGHNT; CDR2 reads FRNRAP. The CDR3 covers 13 residues. CDR3 loop: CASGLRRGDEQYF. The CDR3 bases are TGTGCTAGTGGTTTGCGACGTGGGGACGAGCAGTACTTC.

This clone was counted only a few times. V gene TRBV12-3 or TRBV12-4 combines with J gene TRBJ1-2; TRBD1 might be the D (5 bases). This CDR3 is built from 13 residues. V was cut by 6 bases and J by 1 base, with 9 bases left in between. This chain's CDR3 is CASSLGGNYGYTF. CDR3 nucleotides: TGTGCCAGCAGCCTGGGGGGTAACTATGGCTACACCTTC.

Within the sample, this clone is medium-sized. This CDR3 reads CASSAGTGYNEQFF. The CDR3 DNA follows: TGTGCCAGCTCAGCCGGGACAGGGTACAATGAGCAGTTCTTC. The chain joins TRBV18 to TRBJ2-1, with 9 bases fitting TRBD1. Per the germline V gene, CDR1 is KGHSH and CDR2 is LQKENI. This CDR3 is 14 amino acids long. Trimming at V came to 5 bases and at J to 4 bases, leaving 3 bases not matched to a gene.

This clone has a count of ten or more. This chain joins TRBV6-1 and TRBJ2-3; D remains unclear. Trimming pared 10 bases from V and 5 bases from J, leaving 7 bases between. CDR1 and CDR2 (germline): MNHNS, SASEGT. The CDR3 runs 10 residues. DNA for the CDR3: TGTGCCACCGCTATAGATACGCAGTATTTT. Its protein is CATAIDTQYF.

The chain employs TRBV5-1 and TRBJ1-4; a possible D gene is TRBD1 (5 bases). Trimming cost V 2 bases and J 1 base, with 9 bases left between them. Germline CDR1 reads SGHRS; CDR2 reads YFSETQ. This CDR3 is 15 amino acids long. CDR3 amino acids: CASSLSTVTNEKLFF. DNA for the CDR3: TGCGCCAGCAGCTTATCGACAGTAACTAATGAAAAACTGTTTTTT.

This clone was seen repeatedly, ten times or more. The genes are TRBV19 and TRBJ1-1; D is ambiguous. The germline V and J ends were trimmed by 2 bases and 1 base, with 5 bases remaining between them. The CDR3 has 13 residues. Germline V gene lookup returns CDR1 LNHDA and CDR2 SQIVND (reference sequence). CDR3 sequence (DNA): TGTGCCAGTAGTATATACGGGAACACTGAAGCTTTCTTT. Translating gives CASSIYGNTEAFF.

By frequency in the sample, this clone is medium-sized. The chain employs TRBV5-1 and TRBJ2-1; D call uncertain. Germline CDR1 reads SGHRS; CDR2 reads YFSETQ. V gave up 0 bases and J gave up 1 base, with 14 bases separating them. The CDR3 covers 17 residues. The CDR3 DNA is TGCGCCAGCAGCTTGGCCTCGCTGGGGAAATCCTACAATGAGCAGTTCTTC. Translated, it gives CASSLASLGKSYNEQFF.